These 27 T cell receptor beta chains were all obtained from the same sample, sequenced in a study of blood T cell repertoires in COVID-19. Sequenced by immunoSEQ multiplex PCR; TCRdb stores in-frame clones only, minus some. The sample shows 250,000 or so clones, 70% to 90% of them seen only once. The sequenced material came from PBMCs or T cells enriched from blood (not recorded which). The receptors shown here come from a woman between 50 and 59 years old who had recovered from COVID-19.

The chain combines TRBV2 with TRBJ2-2; 10 nucleotides align to TRBD1. The junction had 4 bases not matched to a gene; V was cut back by 7 bases and J by 2 bases. This CDR3 is built from 15 residues. The germline V gene has CDR1 SNHLY and CDR2 FYNNEI. The CDR3 DNA sequence: TGTGCCAGCACCGGGACAGGGGTTAACACCGGGGAGCTGTTTTTT. It is translated as CASTGTGVNTGELFF.

This clone came up a few times. This chain connects TRBV7-9 to TRBJ2-1; 7 nucleotides agree with TRBD2. V lost 0 bases and J lost 8; bases outside the gene matches: 4. This CDR3 is 14 amino acids long. Germline V gene data show CDR1 as SEHNR and CDR2 as FQNEAQ (reference sequence). In DNA form, the CDR3 reads TGTGCCAGCAGCTTAGCTGACGGACTAGATGAGCAGTTCTTC. Encoded protein: CASSLADGLDEQFF.

This clone occurred once. Other DNA sequences from this sample encode an identical CDR3 as well. The chain carries TRBV3-1 (or the pseudogene TRBV3-2) and TRBJ2-3; D possibly corresponds to TRBD1 (6 bases). V lost 5 bases to trimming and J lost 0 bases, with 9 bases between them. The CDR3 length is 14 residues. Germline loops: CDR1 LGHDT, CDR2 YNNKEL (reference sequence). The CDR3, as DNA: TGTGCCAGCAGCTTAAGGGGGAGCACAGATACGCAGTATTTT. It encodes CASSLRGSTDTQYF.

This sequence joins TRBV6-5 and TRBJ2-3; 12 bases are shared with TRBD1. Germline lookup yields CDR1 MNHEY and CDR2 SVGAGI. This CDR3 contains 15 residues. After removal of 5 bases from V and 4 bases from J, the junction contained 4 bases not matched to a gene. This CDR3 is CASSPGQGASDTQYF. The CDR3 nucleotides read TGTGCCAGCAGTCCGGGACAGGGGGCGTCAGATACGCAGTATTTT.

In its sample, this clone was seen a few times. The chain employs TRBV2 and TRBJ1-4, with D hard to call. V was cut by 2 bases and J by 0 bases, with 19 bases left in between. CDR3 length equals 19 residues. Germline loops: CDR1 SNHLY, CDR2 FYNNEI. As DNA, the CDR3 is TGTGCCAGCAGTGAATCACCGCCTTGGGCAGCTGCAACTAATGAAAAACTGTTTTTT. This encodes CASSESPPWAAATNEKLFF. Filled out from reference TRBV2 and TRBJ1-4, the complete variable domain reads EPEVTQTPSHQVTQMGQEVILRCVPISNHLYFYWYRQILGQKVEFLVSFYNNEISEKSEIFDDQFSVERPDGSNFTLKIRSTKLEDSAMYFCASSESPPWAAATNEKLFFGSGTQLSVL.

The chain combines TRBV18 with TRBJ1-1; D remains ambiguous. V lost 5 bases and J 1 base, leaving 11 bases between the germline ends. The CDR3 has 14 residues. From germline, CDR1 is KGHSH and CDR2 LQKENI. CDR3 DNA: TGTGCCAGCTCAGTTCTCCGGGGGAACACTGAAGCTTTCTTT. This translates into CASSVLRGNTEAFF.

This rearrangement joins TRBV11-2 to TRBJ1-1, with D tentatively TRBD1 (5 bases). V lost 1 base to trimming and J lost 5 bases, with 11 bases between them. The CDR3 is 14 amino acids. Germline V lookup: CDR1 SGHAT, CDR2 FQNNGV. Here the CDR3 DNA reads TGTGCCAGCAGCTTAGGCCAGGGTGGAACTGAAGCTTTCTTT. Protein: CASSLGQGGTEAFF.

V is TRBV6-2 or TRBV6-3 and J is TRBJ1-5; D gene ambiguous. Germline loops: CDR1 MNHEY, CDR2 SVGEGT. CDR3 length: 16 amino acids. Trimming removed 4 bases from V and 0 bases from J, with 13 bases in between. CDR3: CASSSLSSYSNQPQHF. The CDR3 DNA is TGTGCCAGCAGTTCCCTATCGAGTTATAGCAATCAGCCCCAGCATTTT.

The J gene is TRBJ2-7, the V gene TRBV7-2; D gene unclear. Germline values: CDR1 SGHTA, CDR2 FQGNSA. The CDR3 runs 14 residues. Trimming took 0 bases from V and 2 from J, leaving 8 bases between them. CDR3 in DNA: TGTGCCAGCAGCTTAGCGAGGTATGCCTACGAGCAGTACTTC. Its protein is CASSLARYAYEQYF.

The chain is built from TRBV19 and TRBJ2-6; perhaps TRBD2 as D (5 bases). The germline V gene encodes CDR1 LNHDA and CDR2 SQIVND (reference sequence). The CDR3 contains 15 residues. The V gene lost 2 bases and the J gene lost 2 bases, with 7 bases spanning the gap. The CDR3 sequence: CASSIYGAGANVLTF. The DNA of the CDR3 is TGTGCCAGTAGTATATACGGGGCTGGGGCCAACGTCCTGACTTTC. The entire variable domain, with the rest obtained from reference TRBV19 and TRBJ2-6, is as follows: DGGITQSPKYLFRKEGQNVTLSCEQNLNHDAMYWYRQDPGQGLRLIYYSQIVNDFQKGDIAEGYSVSREKKESFPLTVTSAQKNPTAFYLCASSIYGAGANVLTFGAGSRLTVL.

The chain links TRBV27 to TRBJ2-3, with 7 bases lining up with TRBD2. Trimming removed 4 bases from V and 2 bases from J; junction bases left unmatched: 12. CDR3 length equals 17 residues. Germline loops: CDR1 MNHEY, CDR2 SMNVEV (reference sequence). CDR3 amino acids: CASSSPPWEGLTDTQYF. The CDR3 bases are TGTGCCAGCAGTTCCCCCCCGTGGGAGGGACTCACAGATACGCAGTATTTT.

The DNA for the CDR3 is TGTGCCAGCAGCTTATCTATGCGGTTGAGCTCCTACGAGCAGTACTTC. Translation gives CASSLSMRLSSYEQYF. The chain employs TRBV5-6 and TRBJ2-7; D gene uncertain. Germline V lookup: CDR1 SGHDT, CDR2 YYEEEE. The V gene lost 2 bases and the J gene lost 0 bases, with 15 bases spanning the gap. The length of the CDR3 is 16 residues.

This clone was recorded once. This chain joins TRBV2 and TRBJ2-5, with D maybe TRBD1 (5 bases). The CDR3 spans 12 residues. CDR1 is SNHLY, CDR2 FYNNEI, per germline. Deletions cut 3 bases from V and 4 bases from J, with 6 bases between. The CDR3 here is CASSEDIETQYF. As DNA, the CDR3 is TGTGCCAGCAGTGAGGACATAGAGACCCAGTACTTC.

The J gene is TRBJ1-2, the V gene TRBV6-5; 7 positions match TRBD1. Germline CDR1 MNHEY, CDR2 SVGAGI. CDR3 size: 13 residues. With V trimmed by 10 bases and J by 1 base, 6 bases remained unmatched. CDR3 in DNA: TGTGCCACCGGGGACAGTAATAACTATGGCTACACCTTC. This codes for CATGDSNNYGYTF.

Concerning this clone: At one end the junction does not follow the germline gene, possibly because of a read error. The chain is built from TRBV20-1 and TRBJ2-7; tentative D call: TRBD2 (6 bases). Germline V lookup: CDR1 DFQATT, CDR2 SNEGSKA (reference sequence). The CDR3 is made up of 11 amino acids. The CDR3 DNA sequence: TGCAGTGCCCGAGGCGGGAATAGGTTGGGCTTC. It yields the protein CSARGGNRLGF.

CDR3 DNA sequence: TGTGCCAGCAGCCAAGGGTCTCGCGGGTATTTT. This translates into CASSQGSRGYF. The gene calls are TRBV3-1 (or the pseudogene TRBV3-2) and TRBJ2-3; D gene unclear. Trimming took 1 base from V and 14 from J, leaving 10 bases between them. The length of the CDR3 is 11 residues. Germline values: CDR1 LGHDT, CDR2 YNNKEL (reference sequence).

The chain combines TRBV4-2 with TRBJ1-1; D is possibly TRBD1 (6 bases). CDR1 LGHNA and CDR2 YNFKEQ come from the germline V gene. Between the trimmed V and J ends, which lost 4 bases and 1 base, there was a span of 16 bases. The CDR3 is made up of 16 amino acids. CDR3 sequence: CASSPRGGSSNTEAFF. DNA for the CDR3: TGTGCCAGCAGCCCCCGGGGGGGCAGCTCGAACACTGAAGCTTTCTTT.

For the CDR3, the DNA is TGTGCCAGCAGCGTCCTCGGGACCCAGTACTTC. Amino acid sequence: CASSVLGTQYF. This rearrangement joins TRBV11-2 to TRBJ2-5, with D unclear. V was shortened by 5 bases and J by 7 bases, with 8 bases between the two germline ends. The germline gives CDR1 SGHAT, CDR2 FQNNGV. The CDR3 contains 11 residues. Using reference TRBV11-2 and TRBJ2-5 for the parts outside the CDR3, the full variable domain is EAGVAQSPRYKIIEKRQSVAFWCNPISGHATLYWYQQILGQGPKLLIQFQNNGVVDDSQLPKDRFSAERLKGVDSTLKIQPAKLEDSAVYLCASSVLGTQYFGPGTRLLVL.

The rearrangement joins TRBV5-1 to TRBJ2-1; possible D gene TRBD2, 7 bases. The CDR3 runs 15 residues. V gave up 1 base and J gave up 8 bases, with 16 bases separating them. Germline V gene data show CDR1 as SGHRS and CDR2 as YFSETQ. In DNA form, the CDR3 reads TGCGCCAGCAGCTTGTGGGGGGGCGCCCATGATGAGCAGTTCTTC. Amino acids: CASSLWGGAHDEQFF.

The V and J genes are TRBV29-1 and TRBJ1-1; 10 bases are a match to TRBD1. This CDR3 comprises 17 residues. Germline V gene sequence: CDR1 SQVTM, CDR2 ANQGSEA. The V segment lost 4 bases and the J segment 1 base; nucleotides outside the gene matches: 12. This chain's CDR3 is CSVAGVTGGRGNTEAFF. The CDR3 coding sequence is TGCAGCGTTGCGGGGGTGACAGGGGGCCGAGGGAACACTGAAGCTTTCTTT. Full variable domain (missing parts from reference TRBV29-1 and TRBJ1-1): SAVISQKPSRDICQRGTSLTIQCQVDSQVTMMFWYRQQPGQSLTLIATANQGSEATYESGFVIDKFPISRPNLTFSTLTVSNMSPEDSSIYLCSVAGVTGGRGNTEAFFGQGTRLTVV.

A single count supports this clone. The chain links TRBV7-8 to TRBJ1-1; TRBD1 aligns across 7 bases. V trimming: 5 bases; J trimming: 4 bases; junction bases outside the gene matches: 7. There are 14 residues in the CDR3. The germline gives CDR1 SGHVS, CDR2 FQNEAQ. CDR3 protein: CASSPDRVGTEAFF. The DNA of the CDR3 is TGTGCCAGCAGCCCCGACAGGGTCGGCACTGAAGCTTTCTTT.

V and J are TRBV29-1 and TRBJ2-6; D is possibly TRBD1 (5 bases). Looked up from germline, CDR1 is SQVTM and CDR2 is ANQGSEA. With 5 bases removed from V and 0 bases from J, the gap between germline ends came to 8 bases. The CDR3 runs to 14 residues. The CDR3 loop is CSVRQNSGANVLTF. DNA of the CDR3: TGCAGCGTTAGACAGAACTCTGGGGCCAACGTCCTGACTTTC.

The chain carries TRBV28 and TRBJ2-1; 7 nucleotides agree with TRBD2. Trimming took 3 bases from V and 8 from J; bases not matched to a gene: 7. Germline V gene lookup returns CDR1 MDHEN and CDR2 SYDVKM. The CDR3 covers 14 residues. In nucleotides, the CDR3 is TGTGCCAGCAGTTTTGGAGCGGGGTTGGATGAGCAGTTCTTC. It translates to CASSFGAGLDEQFF.

The chain combines TRBV12-3 or TRBV12-4 with TRBJ1-2; D may be TRBD1 (5 bases). V was trimmed by 7 bases and J by 4 bases, leaving 13 bases between them. The CDR3 loop spans 13 amino acids. Written as DNA, the CDR3 is TGTGCCAGCACCGACAGACAGTTCTATGGCTACACCTTC. As protein: CASTDRQFYGYTF.

This clone was seen once. J is TRBJ2-3 and V is TRBV28, with 7 bases lining up with TRBD2. Germline CDR1 is MDHEN and CDR2 is SYDVKM. The V segment lost 6 bases and the J segment 0 bases; nucleotides outside the gene matches: 6. The CDR3 extends over 15 amino acids. The CDR3 region is CASSRDYPSTDTQYF. In nucleotides, the CDR3 is TGTGCCAGCAGCCGGGACTATCCTAGCACAGATACGCAGTATTTT. Looking up the rest from reference TRBV28 and TRBJ2-3 gives the full variable domain: DVKVTQSSRYLVKRTGEKVFLECVQDMDHENMFWYRQDPGLGLRLIYFSYDVKMKEKGDIPEGYSVSREKKERFSLILESASTNQTSMYLCASSRDYPSTDTQYFGPGTRLTVL.

The chain links TRBV19 to TRBJ2-7, with 9 bases aligning to TRBD1. The CDR3 runs to 13 residues. Germline trimming cut 4 bases from V and 6 bases from J; bases unmatched to any gene: 4. CDR1 and CDR2 (germline): LNHDA, SQIVND (reference sequence). The CDR3 reads CASSRQGGSEQYF. DNA for the CDR3: TGTGCCAGTAGTAGACAGGGGGGTAGCGAGCAGTACTTC.

The chain joins TRBV24-1 to TRBJ2-1; the match to TRBD2 covers 9 bases. Trimming removed 3 bases from V and 4 bases from J; junction bases left unmatched: 6. Germline V gives CDR1 KGHDR, CDR2 SFDVKD. There are 16 residues in the CDR3. The CDR3 loop reads CATSDPPREGYNEQFF. The CDR3 DNA reads TGTGCCACCAGTGATCCACCGCGGGAGGGATACAATGAGCAGTTCTTC.